This T cell receptor (beta chain) emerged from a study of cytomegalovirus exposure and HLA in healthy donors. About the research overall: Tens of millions of unique TCRs, all from HLA-typed donors, were included in an early release of the data. Study-wide results and limits: Earlier analysis looked at TCR beta V segments, and most were productive about 90% or about 30% of the time. An apparent linkage of common viral pathogens to several of the most significant clusters emerged in a later analysis. According to reports, the classifier identified cytomegalovirus status with high specificity and sensitivity.

Primers for the PCR totalled 60 Vbeta and 13 Jbeta. Method: immunoSEQ multiplex PCR; TCRdb's copy keeps in-frame clones and lacks some. The data contain approximately 110,000 clones, 70% to 80% of them singletons. V gave up 5 bases and J gave up 4 bases; unmatched junction bases: 5. CDR3 length equals 14 residues. Looked up from germline, CDR1 is SGHVS and CDR2 is FQNEAQ. As for this clone: The antigen is undetermined.

The source of this sequence is a woman between 40 and 55 years old in good health and CMV-seropositive. This sequence joins TRBV7-8 and TRBJ1-1, with 9 bases identical to TRBD1. Sequenced material: PBMCs. The CDR3 loop is CASSPGQGGTEAFF. Written as DNA, the CDR3 is TGTGCCAGCAGCCCGGGACAGGGTGGCACTGAAGCTTTCTTT. The whole variable domain, remainder taken from reference TRBV7-8 and TRBJ1-1, is GAGVSQSPRYKVAKRGQDVALRCDPISGHVSLFWYQQALGQGPEFLTYFQNEAQLDKSGLPSDRFFAERPEGSVSTLKIQRTQQEDSAVYLCASSPGQGGTEAFFGQGTRLTVV.